This entry describes one TCR beta chain. No antigen is known for it. This entry belongs to a study of T cell responses to AZD1222 COVID-19 vaccine. The study's findings and limits: Regions left unmutated in variants are reportedly the target of nearly half of spike-specific TCRs. Without day 14 samples, only post-peak T cell repertoires were studied. Baseline testing showed seropositivity in only a handful of AZD1222 recipients. In a largely white British group with more females than males, clonal diversity was possibly underestimated.

Profiling relied on immunoSEQ multiplex PCR, and the TCRdb table lists in-frame clones only, not all of them. The table has approximately 150,000 clones, about 92% seen once. CDR1 and CDR2 from the germline V gene are SGHRS and YFSETQ. V shed 4 bases and J shed 0 bases, with 11 bases lying between them. The CDR3 has 14 amino acids. Material: peripheral blood, obtained after recovery from COVID-19. This TCR derives from an adult who had recovered from COVID-19. V usage is TRBV5-1 and J usage is TRBJ2-7, with D perhaps TRBD2 (6 bases). The CDR3 DNA follows: TGCGCCAGCAGCCCCCGGACTAACTCCTACGAGCAGTACTTC. Amino acids: CASSPRTNSYEQYF. The complete variable domain, with remaining parts taken from reference TRBV5-1 and TRBJ2-7, reads KAGVTQTPRYLIKTRGQQVTLSCSPISGHRSVSWYQQTPGQGLQFLFEYFSETQRNKGNFPGRFSGRQFSNSRSEMNVSTLELGDSALYLCASSPRTNSYEQYFGPGTRLTVT.